These T cell receptor beta chains were read from a single sample in a study of T cells in Graves' hyperthyroidism and ophthalmopathy. TCRdb re-analysed the multiplex PCR reads in MiXCR, keeping a single row per CDR3 protein. The table records 600,000 to 900,000 distinct CDR3 sequences, 15% to 20% of them present only once. Specimen: blood. These receptors were collected from a man in his late teens or twenties with Graves' hyperthyroidism. CDR3s include the opening cysteine and the closing phenylalanine or tryptophan. The order of the fields is V gene, clone size, D gene, J gene, CDR3 protein, CDR3 DNA. A D gene is named only where the DNA matches it firmly. The size entry is marked missing in some rows and otherwise reads once, few, many or a size class.

V gene: TRBV28
clone size: .
D gene: TRBD2
J gene: TRBJ2-5
CDR3 protein: CASSTGLAGFQETQYF
CDR3 DNA: TGTGCCAGCAGCACCGGACTAGCGGGCTTCCAAGAGACCCAGTACTTC

V gene: TRBV9
clone size: .
D gene: .
J gene: TRBJ2-2
CDR3 protein: CASSVGGGNTGELFF
CDR3 DNA: TGTGCCAGCAGCGTAGGAGGGGGGAACACCGGGGAGCTGTTTTTT

V gene: TRBV6-1
clone size: few
D gene: .
J gene: TRBJ1-1
CDR3 protein: CASSPRTGVGTEAFF
CDR3 DNA: TGTGCCAGCAGTCCCCGGACGGGGGTAGGGACTGAAGCTTTCTTT

V gene: TRBV24-1
clone size: .
D gene: .
J gene: TRBJ2-1
CDR3 protein: CATSDPRVNEQFF
CDR3 DNA: TGTGCCACCAGTGATCCAAGGGTTAATGAGCAGTTCTTC

V gene: TRBV13
clone size: few
D gene: .
J gene: TRBJ1-6
CDR3 protein: CASSSTSYNSPLHF
CDR3 DNA: TGTGCCAGCAGCTCGACGTCTTATAATTCACCCCTCCACTTT

V gene: TRBV3-1
clone size: many
D gene: .
J gene: TRBJ2-7
CDR3 protein: CASSRFRGISYEQYF
CDR3 DNA: TGTGCCAGCAGCCGTTTCAGGGGAATCTCCTACGAGCAGTACTTC

V gene: TRBV15
clone size: few
D gene: .
J gene: TRBJ2-6
CDR3 protein: CATSNQGLSGANVLTF
CDR3 DNA: TGTGCCACCAGCAATCAGGGGCTCTCTGGGGCCAACGTCCTGACTTTC

V gene: TRBV30
clone size: many
D gene: .
J gene: TRBJ2-1
CDR3 protein: CAWSVRSNEQFF
CDR3 DNA: TGTGCCTGGAGTGTTCGGAGCAATGAGCAGTTCTTC

V gene: TRBV12-3/TRBV12-4
clone size: many
D gene: .
J gene: TRBJ2-7
CDR3 protein: CASSLYRRSYEQYF
CDR3 DNA: TGTGCCAGCAGTTTGTACAGGCGCTCCTACGAGCAGTACTTC

V gene: TRBV4-1
clone size: .
D gene: .
J gene: TRBJ2-5
CDR3 protein: CASSPGPRDQETQYF
CDR3 DNA: TGCGCCAGCAGCCCGGGACCCCGGGACCAAGAGACCCAGTACTTC

V gene: TRBV9
clone size: .
D gene: TRBD2
J gene: TRBJ2-7
CDR3 protein: CASSAGLAGLYYEQYF
CDR3 DNA: TGTGCCAGCAGCGCGGGACTAGCGGGTCTATACTACGAGCAGTACTTC

V gene: TRBV6-1
clone size: many
D gene: .
J gene: TRBJ2-5
CDR3 protein: CASSEKVWGSQETQYF
CDR3 DNA: TGTGCCAGCAGTGAAAAGGTCTGGGGAAGCCAAGAGACCCAGTACTTC

V gene: TRBV6-1
clone size: .
D gene: .
J gene: TRBJ1-1
CDR3 protein: CASSETQGWGTEAFF
CDR3 DNA: TGTGCCAGCAGTGAAACCCAGGGGTGGGGCACTGAAGCTTTCTTT

V gene: TRBV28
clone size: many
D gene: TRBD1
J gene: TRBJ1-1
CDR3 protein: CASSPRGSNTEAFF
CDR3 DNA: TGTGCCAGCAGTCCCAGGGGGTCGAACACTGAAGCTTTCTTT

V gene: TRBV29-1
clone size: .
D gene: .
J gene: TRBJ1-1
CDR3 protein: CSVQGSPNTEAFF
CDR3 DNA: TGCAGCGTTCAAGGGTCCCCAAACACTGAAGCTTTCTTT

V gene: TRBV15
clone size: .
D gene: .
J gene: TRBJ1-1
CDR3 protein: CATSRDRWDTEAFF
CDR3 DNA: TGTGCCACCAGCAGAGATCGATGGGACACTGAAGCTTTCTTT

V gene: TRBV11-2
clone size: .
D gene: .
J gene: TRBJ2-3
CDR3 protein: CASSFLPGTRTDTQYF
CDR3 DNA: TGTGCCAGCAGCTTTCTCCCAGGGACGAGAACAGATACGCAGTATTTT

V gene: TRBV2
clone size: many
D gene: .
J gene: TRBJ2-1
CDR3 protein: CASSEHPDAVYNEQFF
CDR3 DNA: TGTGCCAGCAGTGAACATCCGGATGCGGTCTACAATGAGCAGTTCTTC